The 30 T cell receptor beta chains below come from one sample, sequenced in a study of T cell clones after liver transplantation. The protocol was immunoSEQ multiplex PCR, while the TCRdb copy is restricted to in-frame clones and leaves out a portion. The repertoire holds over 45,000 clones, with approximately 71% as singletons. This sample comprised CD4+ T cells from blood, obtained around 4.5 years after liver transplant. These receptors all stem from a human patient who received a liver transplant. Some T cells may be provided by the graft donor.

V and J are TRBV6-1 and TRBJ2-7; the match to TRBD1 covers 7 bases. The germline V gene has CDR1 MNHNS and CDR2 SASEGT. This CDR3 has 13 residues. J lost 4 bases, V lost 9 bases, and 9 bases had no gene match. In nucleotides, the CDR3 is TGTGCCAGTAGGACAGGAGCTGGGTACGAGCAGTACTTC. Amino acids: CASRTGAGYEQYF.

J is TRBJ2-7 and V is TRBV5-5; D gene unclear. This CDR3 region has 15 residues. Germline lookup yields CDR1 SGHKS and CDR2 YYEKEE (reference sequence). The V gene lost 6 bases and the J gene lost 4 bases, with 20 bases spanning the gap. In DNA form, the CDR3 reads TGTGCCAGCACCCCCTTATTAGGGTCGGATTACGAGCAGTACTTC. Translated: CASTPLLGSDYEQYF.

J is TRBJ1-1 and V is TRBV30; D is unclear. CDR1 and CDR2 from the germline V gene are GTSNPN and SVGIG (reference sequence). This CDR3 is 11 amino acids long. The V end lost 1 base, the J end lost 5 bases, and 5 bases lay between the germline ends. The CDR3 loop reads CAWSGRTEAFF. The CDR3 DNA reads TGTGCCTGGAGTGGGAGGACTGAAGCTTTCTTT.

V and J are TRBV7-2 and TRBJ1-4, with D uncertain. The CDR3 consists of 14 residues. CDR1 is SGHTA, CDR2 FQGNSA, per germline. The V end lost 9 bases, the J end lost 3 bases, and 14 bases lay between the germline ends. The CDR3 reads CASSALGANEKLFF. CDR3 nucleotides: TGTGCCAGTAGCGCATTGGGAGCTAATGAAAAACTGTTTTTT.

This rearrangement joins TRBV2 to TRBJ1-6; 7 bases fit TRBD1. This CDR3 is built from 14 residues. Germline-derived CDR1 and CDR2 are SNHLY and FYNNEI. The trim removed 2 bases at V and 5 bases at J, leaving 0 bases unmatched. DNA of the CDR3: TGTGCCAGCAGTGAACAGGGGGATAATTCACCCCTCCACTTT. It yields the protein CASSEQGDNSPLHF.

This rearrangement joins TRBV10-2 to TRBJ2-7, with D perhaps TRBD1 or TRBD2 (5 bases each). Germline V CDR1 and CDR2: WSHSY, SAAADI. Trimming took 10 bases from V and 7 from J, leaving 17 bases between them. This CDR3 comprises 12 residues. The CDR3: CATGAQTREQYF. CDR3 sequence (DNA): TGCGCCACCGGGGCACAGACCCGAGAGCAGTACTTC.

The count of this clone is one. This rearrangement joins TRBV6-5 to TRBJ1-2; no clear D gene. This CDR3 contains 13 residues. The V gene lost 5 bases and the J gene lost 7 bases, with 14 bases spanning the gap. Germline values: CDR1 MNHEY, CDR2 SVGAGI. This chain's CDR3 is CASSPHEQSGYTF. CDR3 coding DNA: TGTGCCAGCAGTCCCCATGAGCAGAGTGGCTACACCTTC.

This chain links TRBV5-6 with TRBJ2-7, with 7 nucleotides matching TRBD1. Germline values: CDR1 SGHDT, CDR2 YYEEEE. The CDR3 contains 17 residues. After removal of 4 bases from V and 4 bases from J, the junction contained 17 bases not matched to a gene. DNA of the CDR3: TGTGCCAGCAGCCCAAAGACTAACAGGGGATTTTCTTACGAGCAGTACTTC. It yields the protein CASSPKTNRGFSYEQYF.

At least ten counts were recorded for this clone. The J gene is TRBJ1-2, the V gene TRBV19; maybe TRBD1 (6 bases). Germline V gene sequence: CDR1 LNHDA, CDR2 SQIVND (reference sequence). V gave up 6 bases and J gave up 2 bases, with 13 bases separating them. CDR3 length: 14 residues. The CDR3 loop is CASSQSRGNYGYTF. The CDR3 DNA follows: TGTGCCAGTAGCCAGAGCAGGGGAAACTATGGCTACACCTTC.

This sequence joins TRBV29-1 and TRBJ2-2; the D call may be TRBD1 or TRBD2 (5 bases each). This CDR3 spans 12 amino acids. Per the germline V gene, CDR1 is SQVTM and CDR2 is ANQGSEA. Trimming stripped 7 bases from V and 5 bases from J, with 11 bases between. The CDR3 here is CSADSGTGELFF. CDR3 nucleotide sequence: TGCAGCGCTGACAGCGGAACCGGGGAGCTGTTTTTT.

The rearrangement joins TRBV30 to TRBJ1-5, with D perhaps TRBD1 (6 bases). Germline CDR1 and CDR2: GTSNPN and SVGIG (reference sequence). The CDR3 has 14 amino acids. V shed 5 bases and J shed 2 bases, with 13 bases lying between them. The CDR3 region is CAWGARGGNQPQHF. In DNA, the CDR3 is TGTGCCTGGGGTGCCAGGGGAGGCAATCAGCCCCAGCATTTT.

The chain employs TRBV9 and TRBJ2-3; D might be TRBD1 (7 bases). Trimming stripped 4 bases from V and 4 bases from J, with 28 bases between. This CDR3 region has 19 residues. CDR1 is SGDLS, CDR2 YYNGEE, per germline. CDR3 protein: CASSPPRARGAGEPDTQYF. CDR3 bases: TGTGCCAGCAGCCCCCCAAGGGCCAGGGGGGCCGGGGAACCAGATACGCAGTATTTT.

The chain employs TRBV28 and TRBJ1-4; perhaps TRBD1 as D (6 bases). Germline V gene sequence: CDR1 MDHEN, CDR2 SYDVKM. The CDR3 runs 14 residues. Trimming took off 10 bases at V and 0 bases at J, with 12 bases between the two ends. The CDR3 coding sequence is TGTGCCATCACAGGGTCTACAACTAATGAAAAACTGTTTTTT. This sequence encodes CAITGSTTNEKLFF.

The rearrangement joins TRBV2 to TRBJ2-5; the D is unclear. This CDR3 comprises 18 residues. Trimming stripped 6 bases from V and 5 bases from J, with 28 bases between. Germline V CDR1 and CDR2: SNHLY, FYNNEI. CDR3 sequence: CASSAIPDERRLRETQYF. The CDR3 nucleotides are TGTGCCAGCAGCGCAATACCAGACGAGAGGCGGTTGAGGGAGACCCAGTACTTC.

The V call is TRBV28, the J call TRBJ1-2; weak D call: TRBD1 (5 bases). Between the trimmed V and J ends, which lost 6 bases and 7 bases, there was a span of 18 bases. This CDR3 comprises 14 residues. Germline V gives CDR1 MDHEN, CDR2 SYDVKM. The CDR3 protein is CASSRDLQGRGYTF. The CDR3 DNA reads as TGTGCCAGCAGCCGAGACCTCCAGGGCCGTGGCTACACCTTC.

The sample holds one count of this clone. The gene calls are TRBV30 and TRBJ1-1; D is undetermined. The CDR3 contains 12 residues. V was trimmed by 4 bases and J by 4 bases, leaving 10 bases between them. The germline V gene encodes CDR1 GTSNPN and CDR2 SVGIG (reference sequence). The CDR3 sequence is CAWTFGRTEAFF. CDR3 DNA sequence: TGTGCCTGGACCTTCGGCCGCACTGAAGCTTTCTTT.

V is TRBV28 and J is TRBJ2-2; 11 bases map to TRBD1. V shed 6 bases and J 4 bases; nucleotides not matched to a gene: 10. Looked up from germline, CDR1 is MDHEN and CDR2 is SYDVKM. The CDR3 is 17 residues long. CDR3 sequence: CASSPRLGTGGTGELFF. DNA of the CDR3: TGTGCCAGCAGCCCGAGACTAGGGACAGGGGGCACCGGGGAGCTGTTTTTT. Full variable domain (remainder filled in from reference TRBV28 and TRBJ2-2): DVKVTQSSRYLVKRTGEKVFLECVQDMDHENMFWYRQDPGLGLRLIYFSYDVKMKEKGDIPEGYSVSREKKERFSLILESASTNQTSMYLCASSPRLGTGGTGELFFGEGSRLTVL.

This clone was recorded once. The V gene is TRBV7-3, the J gene TRBJ2-2; D is perhaps TRBD1 or TRBD2 (5 bases each). Germline V gene data show CDR1 as SGHTA and CDR2 as FQGTGA. CDR3 length: 15 amino acids. V gave up 6 bases and J gave up 5 bases, with 16 bases separating them. CDR3 in amino acids: CASSKEQGVTGELFF. In DNA, the CDR3 is TGTGCCAGCAGTAAAGAGCAGGGAGTTACCGGGGAGCTGTTTTTT.

This clone was counted between two and nine times. The V and J genes are TRBV29-1 and TRBJ1-1; possible D gene TRBD1, 6 bases. Germline V gene data show CDR1 as SQVTM and CDR2 as ANQGSEA. The CDR3 runs to 12 residues. Trimming left V 8 bases short and J 10 bases short, with 20 bases between. The CDR3, as DNA: TGCAGCACCGAGGGACACCTACCCGGAGCTTTCTTT. This gives the protein CSTEGHLPGAFF.

This clone is labeled medium-sized (0.01 to 0.1%). The gene calls are TRBV14 and TRBJ2-3; tentative D call: TRBD1 (7 bases). This CDR3 has 15 residues. Trimming removed 4 bases from V and 2 bases from J, with 13 bases in between. Per the germline V gene, CDR1 is SGHDN and CDR2 is FVKESK. The CDR3 region has the DNA TGTGCCAGCAGCCTAGGAGGGGGCGCCACAGATACGCAGTATTTT. This gives the protein CASSLGGGATDTQYF.

The chain combines TRBV18 with TRBJ1-1; D is undetermined. Germline CDR1 reads KGHSH; CDR2 reads LQKENI. The CDR3 totals 13 residues. Trimming removed 6 bases from V and 3 bases from J, with 11 bases in between. CDR3: CASSSGSDTEAFF. The CDR3 DNA reads TGTGCCAGCTCCTCGGGTTCGGACACTGAAGCTTTCTTT. The full variable domain, with the rest looked up from reference TRBV18 and TRBJ1-1, is NAGVMQNPRHLVRRRGQEARLRCSPMKGHSHVYWYRQLPEEGLKFMVYLQKENIIDESGMPKERFSAEFPKEGPSILRIQQVVRGDSAAYFCASSSGSDTEAFFGQGTRLTVV.

J is TRBJ2-1 and V is TRBV5-1; D is possibly TRBD1 (6 bases). The length of the CDR3 is 18 residues. From germline, CDR1 is SGHRS and CDR2 YFSETQ. Trimming took 4 bases from V and 4 from J, leaving 24 bases between them. The CDR3 reads CASSPERTDRPGYNEQFF. The CDR3 DNA reads as TGCGCCAGCAGCCCCGAAAGAACTGACAGGCCTGGGTACAATGAGCAGTTCTTC.

The V and J genes are TRBV7-2 and TRBJ1-1, with D uncertain. The V and J ends lost 1 base and 6 bases respectively, with 9 bases between them. CDR3 length: 13 residues. Germline V gene lookup returns CDR1 SGHTA and CDR2 FQGNSA. The CDR3 reads CASSLGGSAEAFF. The CDR3 DNA is TGTGCCAGCAGCTTAGGGGGTAGCGCTGAAGCTTTCTTT.

This rearrangement joins TRBV27 to TRBJ1-1; 9 nucleotides match TRBD1. This CDR3 is 15 amino acids long. The V gene's germline CDR1 is MNHEY and CDR2 SMNVEV (reference sequence). Unmatched junction bases numbered 5, after V lost 5 bases and J lost 1 base. The CDR3 DNA sequence: TGTGCCAGCAGTGATCCGGGACAGGGGAACACTGAAGCTTTCTTT. It specifies CASSDPGQGNTEAFF.

The chain uses TRBV18 and TRBJ1-2; a possible D gene is TRBD1 (5 bases). This CDR3 comprises 17 residues. V lost 4 bases and J lost 5, with 23 bases in between. Per the germline V gene, CDR1 is KGHSH and CDR2 is LQKENI. The CDR3 nucleotides read TGTGCCAGCTCACTATCGAGTGAAGGGAAGGGGAGTTATGGCTACACCTTC. Residues: CASSLSSEGKGSYGYTF.

The rearrangement links TRBV18 to TRBJ1-1; the D is unclear. Germline V gene sequence: CDR1 KGHSH, CDR2 LQKENI. This CDR3 region has 14 residues. The ends were cut back, 3 bases at V and 3 bases at J, with 11 bases in the middle. Written as DNA, the CDR3 is TGTGCCAGCTCACCCGGAACCGGGGACACTGAAGCTTTCTTT. This translates into CASSPGTGDTEAFF.

The chain links TRBV7-2 to TRBJ2-1; tentative D call: TRBD1 (5 bases). From germline, CDR1 is SGHTA and CDR2 FQGNSA. This CDR3 has 16 amino acids. V lost 1 base, J lost 4 bases, and 14 bases lay in between. The CDR3 spells CASSLGVGVRYNEQFF. The CDR3 region has the DNA TGTGCCAGCAGCTTAGGGGTAGGGGTAAGGTACAATGAGCAGTTCTTC.

This clone was seen just once. The gene calls are TRBV10-3 and TRBJ2-2; D is ambiguous. V was trimmed by 8 bases and J by 5 bases, leaving 12 bases between them. Per germline, CDR1 ENHRY and CDR2 SYGVKD. The CDR3 totals 13 residues. The CDR3 DNA sequence: TGTGCCATCGAACCGAGCAGGACCGGGGAGCTGTTTTTT. It yields the protein CAIEPSRTGELFF.

This chain joins TRBV19 and TRBJ2-2; 10 bases are shared with TRBD1. The CDR3 spans 16 residues. Germline loops: CDR1 LNHDA, CDR2 SQIVND (reference sequence). V shed 5 bases, J shed 4 bases, and the junction held 7 bases outside the gene matches. CDR3 coding DNA: TGTGCCAGTAGTGCACGGACAGGGGGTATCACCGGGGAGCTGTTTTTT. Encoded protein: CASSARTGGITGELFF.

This chain connects TRBV18 to TRBJ2-5, with a tentative D call TRBD2 (6 bases). Trimming removed 4 bases at V and 2 bases at J, with 14 bases between. CDR1 and CDR2 (germline): KGHSH, LQKENI. The length of the CDR3 is 15 residues. The CDR3 loop is CASSQFSSGQETQYF. CDR3 nucleotide sequence: TGTGCCAGCTCACAATTTAGTAGCGGTCAAGAGACCCAGTACTTC.